This TCR beta chain is from a study of T cells in Graves' hyperthyroidism and ophthalmopathy. Findings and caveats of the study: Expanded thyroid clonotypes (above 0.001) were mostly also found in blood.

The V gene end was trimmed by 1 base and the J gene end by 5 bases; junction bases not matched to a gene: 7. CDR3 length: 15 amino acids. From germline, CDR1 is DFQATT and CDR2 SNEGSKA (reference sequence). This clonotype was recorded at least ten times. Its antigen is still unknown. There were TCR beta CDR3 regions amplified from RNA transcripts. The study used the HTBI primer set for a first-round RT-PCR of the TCR CDR3. MiXCR, run by TCRdb on the multiplex PCR reads, gives a single entry per CDR3 protein. The sample includes a few hundred thousand distinct CDR3 sequences, around 15% of them seen just once. Newly diagnosed patients aged 18 to 65 had hyperthyroidism of under 2 months' duration. The authors took PBMCs from 10 ml fresh peripheral blood.

The sample consisted of blood. The clonotype originates from a woman between 40 and 55 years old with Graves' hyperthyroidism. J is TRBJ1-2 and V is TRBV20-1; 10 bases are shared with TRBD1. The CDR3: CSARGGQGPGYGYTF. DNA for the CDR3: TGCAGTGCTAGAGGGGGACAGGGGCCAGGGTATGGCTACACCTTC.